This T cell receptor beta chain was recorded in a study of cytomegalovirus exposure and HLA in healthy donors. A word on this clone: No antigen is known for it.

The primer mix had 60 Vbeta and 13 Jbeta primers. Assay: immunoSEQ multiplex PCR; the TCRdb copy retains only in-frame clones and omits some. The data hold fewer than 110,000 clones, with 77% observed a single time. Study results and caveats: CMV serostatus alone was available as immune exposure information.

Sequenced: PBMCs. This receptor was taken from a male donor in good health and CMV-seronegative.

The CDR3 sequence is CASSLQGHNYGYTF. The CDR3 nucleotides are TGTGCCAGCAGCCTCCAGGGTCACAACTATGGCTACACCTTC. The rearrangement joins TRBV7-9 to TRBJ1-2, with D perhaps matching TRBD1 (5 bases). This CDR3 is 14 amino acids long. Germline values: CDR1 SEHNR, CDR2 FQNEAQ (reference sequence). V lost 5 bases and J 2 bases, leaving 12 bases between the germline ends.